The clone carrying this TCR beta chain was detected ten times or more. As yet, its antigen is unknown. The entry originates in a study of human T cells and chemical hapten exposure. Study-level background: TCR yields per sample varied, mainly owing to small pooled library volume differences.

Sequencing started from total RNA isolated from unfractionated whole blood. TCRdb re-called the 5' RACE reads with MiXCR, one entry per CDR3 protein. The sample carries 120,000 to 150,000 distinct CDR3 sequences, 3.5% to 5% recorded once. V was trimmed by 0 bases and J by 10 bases, leaving 7 bases between them. There are 13 residues in the CDR3. Germline V CDR1 and CDR2: SGHDN, FVKESK. Findings of the study overall: With regard to DPC sensitization, TCRs above 1 in 1000 frequency did not change.

V usage is TRBV14 and J usage is TRBJ1-6; D is ambiguous. The TCR was taken from a female donor in good health. CDR3: CASSQESVSPLHF. CDR3 sequence (DNA): TGTGCCAGCAGCCAAGAGTCCGTATCACCCCTCCACTTT.